What follows are 31 T cell receptor beta chains derived from one specimen sequenced in a study of blood T cell repertoires in COVID-19. Sequenced by immunoSEQ multiplex PCR; TCRdb stores in-frame clones only, minus some. The table has 200,000 to 300,000 clones, about 88% seen once. The sample consisted of peripheral blood. These receptor sequences come from a man between 25 and 39 years old with active or convalescent COVID-19.

The chain joins TRBV11-2 to TRBJ2-7; perhaps TRBD2 as D (6 bases). The V end was cut by 4 bases, the J end by 6 bases, with 22 bases between. CDR1 is SGHAT and CDR2 is FQNNGV in the germline V gene. This CDR3 spans 16 amino acids. In DNA form, the CDR3 reads TGTGCCAGCAGCTCGCCTTTCGGGAGCTTACCGACCGAGCAGTACTTC. Translation: CASSSPFGSLPTEQYF.

The chain carries TRBV12-3 or TRBV12-4 and TRBJ1-1, with D possibly matching TRBD1 (6 bases). The V end was cut by 6 bases, the J end by 8 bases, with 10 bases between. This CDR3 is built from 11 residues. CDR3 coding DNA: TGTGCCAGCAGCTTGGGGACAGAAGCTTTCTTT. Its protein product is CASSLGTEAFF.

The V and J genes are TRBV19 and TRBJ1-2, with 7 bases matching TRBD1. Per germline, CDR1 LNHDA and CDR2 SQIVND (reference sequence). The CDR3 runs 15 residues. V gave up 4 bases and J gave up 1 base; unmatched junction bases: 6. The CDR3 here is CASSTHTGVNYGYTF. Here the CDR3 DNA reads TGTGCCAGTAGTACCCACACAGGGGTTAACTATGGCTACACCTTC.

This chain joins TRBV5-1 and TRBJ2-5; TRBD1 might be the D (6 bases). The CDR3 loop spans 15 amino acids. CDR1 and CDR2 (germline): SGHRS, YFSETQ. The V and J ends lost 0 bases and 1 base respectively, with 10 bases between them. CDR3 protein: CASSLEGQSQETQYF. In DNA, the CDR3 is TGCGCCAGCAGCTTGGAAGGACAGTCCCAAGAGACCCAGTACTTC.

The rearrangement joins TRBV2 to TRBJ1-5; 7 nucleotides line up with TRBD1. CDR1 SNHLY and CDR2 FYNNEI come from the germline V gene. V was pared by 5 bases and J by 4 bases, with 5 bases of the junction left unmatched. This CDR3 has 14 amino acids. The CDR3 DNA sequence: TGTGCCAGCAGTTCGGGACAGTTAAATCAGCCCCAGCATTTT. As protein: CASSSGQLNQPQHF. Based on the CDR3 plus reference TRBV2 and TRBJ1-5, the full variable domain is EPEVTQTPSHQVTQMGQEVILRCVPISNHLYFYWYRQILGQKVEFLVSFYNNEISEKSEIFDDQFSVERPDGSNFTLKIRSTKLEDSAMYFCASSSGQLNQPQHFGDGTRLSIL.

This chain joins TRBV7-9 and TRBJ1-1, with D uncertain. Germline V gives CDR1 SEHNR, CDR2 FQNEAQ (reference sequence). V gave up 5 bases and J gave up 0 bases, with 16 bases separating them. The CDR3 runs 16 residues. The CDR3 spells CASSPSQDYMNTEAFF. CDR3 DNA sequence: TGTGCCAGCAGCCCCAGCCAGGATTACATGAACACTGAAGCTTTCTTT.

This clone is a singleton in its sample. V and J are TRBV12-5 and TRBJ1-5, with D unclear. The CDR3 has 18 amino acids. CDR1 is LGHNT, CDR2 FRNRAP, per germline. Trimming shortened V by 1 base and J by 3 bases, and 19 bases separated the two germline ends. CDR3 amino acids: CASGLAPDGEIINQPQHF. DNA of the CDR3: TGTGCTAGTGGTTTGGCGCCGGACGGGGAGATTATCAATCAGCCCCAGCATTTT.

This clone was counted between two and nine times. The rearrangement uses TRBV4-1 and TRBJ2-7; TRBD1 matches at 7 bases. The CDR3 length is 15 residues. Germline loops: CDR1 MGHRA, CDR2 YSYEKL. V shed 0 bases, J shed 2 bases, and the junction held 4 bases outside the gene matches. The CDR3 loop is CASSQEGTVAYEQYF. The CDR3 coding sequence is TGCGCCAGCAGCCAAGAGGGGACAGTGGCCTACGAGCAGTACTTC.

The chain joins TRBV11-2 to TRBJ2-3, with 9 nucleotides matching TRBD2. This CDR3 spans 16 amino acids. V lost 4 bases to trimming and J lost 6 bases; unmatched junction nucleotides: 11. Germline V lookup: CDR1 SGHAT, CDR2 FQNNGV. CDR3 DNA: TGTGCCAGCAGCTCACCCGCGGGGGGGCCATGGGATACGCAGTATTTT. Amino acids: CASSSPAGGPWDTQYF.

The CDR3 sequence: CASSVETGNSPLHF. The CDR3 DNA is TGTGCCAGCAGCGTAGAGACGGGGAACTCACCCCTCCACTTT. This chain links TRBV9 with TRBJ1-6; D remains ambiguous. The V and J ends lost 0 bases and 10 bases respectively, with 11 bases between them. There are 14 residues in the CDR3. Germline-derived CDR1 and CDR2 are SGDLS and YYNGEE.

This sequence joins TRBV19 and TRBJ1-2; possibly TRBD1 for D (5 bases). The V gene lost 4 bases and the J gene lost 6 bases, with 15 bases spanning the gap. In germline, CDR1 is LNHDA, CDR2 SQIVND (reference sequence). The CDR3 covers 14 residues. The CDR3 nucleotides are TGTGCCAGTAGTAGGGGGGAGAGGGCCGATGGCTACACCTTC. Translation: CASSRGERADGYTF.

This clone has a single count. The chain is built from TRBV29-1 and TRBJ2-7; TRBD1 agrees at 8 bases. The CDR3 runs 17 residues. Germline V gene lookup returns CDR1 SQVTM and CDR2 ANQGSEA. CDR3 bases: TGCTGCATTAGTGAGATCCCACAGGGGGAGGACTCCTACGAGCAGTACTTC. Protein sequence: CCISEIPQGEDSYEQYF.

The chain carries TRBV27 and TRBJ1-4, with 8 bases aligning to TRBD1. The CDR3 totals 16 residues. The trim removed 6 bases at V and 2 bases at J, leaving 8 bases unmatched. CDR1 is MNHEY and CDR2 is SMNVEV in the germline V gene (reference sequence). CDR3 loop: CASRKTGQGTNEKLFF. For the CDR3, the DNA is TGTGCCAGCAGGAAAACCGGACAGGGCACTAATGAAAAACTGTTTTTT.

The gene calls are TRBV27 and TRBJ1-5; D remains ambiguous. The CDR3 is made up of 15 amino acids. V was trimmed by 3 bases and J by 9 bases, leaving 18 bases between them. Germline values: CDR1 MNHEY, CDR2 SMNVEV (reference sequence). The CDR3 sequence: CASSFAARTSLPQHF. The CDR3 nucleotides are TGTGCCAGCAGTTTTGCGGCACGAACTTCATTGCCCCAGCATTTT.

This clone was seen more than once but under ten times. The CDR3 DNA sequence: TGCGCCAGCAGCCAAGATAGACAGGCACCTGAAGCTTTCTTT. It translates to CASSQDRQAPEAFF. This chain links TRBV4-1 with TRBJ1-1, with D maybe TRBD1 (6 bases). CDR3 length equals 14 residues. Germline V gene sequence: CDR1 MGHRA, CDR2 YSYEKL. Deletions cut 0 bases from V and 6 bases from J, with 11 bases between.

The count of this clone is one. CDR3 sequence: CASRQFSRNEQFF. CDR3 coding DNA: TGTGCCAGTAGACAGTTCTCGCGCAATGAGCAGTTCTTC. V usage is TRBV19 and J usage is TRBJ2-1; D unresolved. The germline gives CDR1 LNHDA, CDR2 SQIVND (reference sequence). The CDR3 sequence is 13 residues long. Deletions cut 6 bases from V and 6 bases from J, with 12 bases between.

This rearrangement joins TRBV6-5 to TRBJ1-2; TRBD1 is a possible D gene (6 bases). The CDR3 covers 14 residues. V was cut by 7 bases and J by 5 bases, with 17 bases left in between. Per germline, CDR1 MNHEY and CDR2 SVGAGI. This chain's CDR3 is CASKDSTAPYGYTF. CDR3 coding DNA: TGTGCCAGCAAGGACAGCACGGCTCCTTATGGCTACACCTTC.

This rearrangement joins TRBV11-2 to TRBJ2-5; 10 nucleotides match TRBD2. Per the germline V gene, CDR1 is SGHAT and CDR2 is FQNNGV. V shed 5 bases, J shed 5 bases, and the junction held 11 bases outside the gene matches. The CDR3 is 16 residues long. CDR3 DNA sequence: TGTGCCAGCAGCCCCACCCAGCGGGGGGGCCAGGAGACCCAGTACTTC. As protein: CASSPTQRGGQETQYF.

The chain uses TRBV4-1 and TRBJ1-4; TRBD1 matches 7 bases. The CDR3 is made up of 16 amino acids. Germline values: CDR1 MGHRA, CDR2 YSYEKL. V gave up 1 base and J gave up 4 bases; unmatched junction bases: 6. The CDR3 reads CASSQGSGTDNEKLFF. CDR3 bases: TGCGCCAGCAGCCAAGGTTCCGGGACAGATAATGAAAAACTGTTTTTT.

The chain combines TRBV10-3 with TRBJ1-2; 7 nucleotides align to TRBD1. The CDR3 sequence is 15 residues long. The V and J ends lost 7 bases and 3 bases, in that order; junction bases with no gene match: 11. Germline CDR1 is ENHRY and CDR2 is SYGVKD. CDR3 sequence reads: CAITPRDSGHYGYTF. CDR3 DNA: TGTGCCATCACCCCAAGGGACAGTGGACACTATGGCTACACCTTC.

The V and J genes are TRBV11-2 and TRBJ1-2, with a tentative D call TRBD1 (5 bases). The CDR3 has 15 residues. Trimming took off 0 bases at V and 2 bases at J, with 10 bases between the two ends. Germline CDR1 reads SGHAT; CDR2 reads FQNNGV. The CDR3 region has the DNA TGTGCCAGCAGCTTAGACGGGGGGGTAAACTATGGCTACACCTTC. This gives the protein CASSLDGGVNYGYTF.

V gene TRBV30 combines with J gene TRBJ1-1; 10 bases agree with TRBD1. CDR1 and CDR2 (germline): GTSNPN, SVGIG (reference sequence). J was trimmed by 9 bases and V by 6 bases; bases with no gene match: 13. This CDR3 has 14 amino acids. The DNA of the CDR3 is TGTGCCTGCAGGACCGGGACAGGGGTTGACAAAGCTTTCTTT. Its protein is CACRTGTGVDKAFF.

The J gene is TRBJ1-6, the V gene TRBV11-1, with D perhaps TRBD1 (5 bases). Trimming took 5 bases from V and 8 from J, leaving 16 bases between them. CDR1 and CDR2 (germline): SGHAT, FQDESV (reference sequence). The CDR3 consists of 15 residues. In nucleotides, the CDR3 is TGTGCCAGCAGCCCCCGGACACCGGCGGATTCACCCCTCCACTTT. Amino acid sequence: CASSPRTPADSPLHF.

The chain is built from TRBV6-6 and TRBJ2-7; TRBD1 matches 9 bases. Germline CDR1 is MNHNY and CDR2 is SVGAGI (reference sequence). The J segment lost 5 bases and the V segment lost 2 bases, leaving 10 bases of the junction unmatched. This CDR3 is built from 16 residues. The CDR3 sequence: CASSYPATGTGNEQYF. Written as DNA, the CDR3 is TGTGCCAGCAGTTACCCCGCGACCGGGACAGGGAACGAGCAGTACTTC.

The chain carries TRBV5-6 and TRBJ1-2; 7 bases are a match to TRBD1. The CDR3 has 14 amino acids. Germline values: CDR1 SGHDT, CDR2 YYEEEE. The trim removed 6 bases at V and 0 bases at J, leaving 5 bases unmatched. The CDR3: CASTPGQSNYGYTF. The DNA for the CDR3 is TGTGCCAGCACCCCGGGACAGTCTAACTATGGCTACACCTTC.

The genes are TRBV9 and TRBJ1-2; 8 bases map to TRBD1. Germline lookup yields CDR1 SGDLS and CDR2 YYNGEE. V gave up 2 bases and J gave up 8 bases; unmatched junction bases: 5. The CDR3 consists of 13 residues. The CDR3 loop is CASSVDRGGGYTF. The DNA of the CDR3 is TGTGCCAGCAGCGTCGACAGGGGAGGAGGCTACACCTTC.

This chain uses TRBV9 with TRBJ1-2; D not resolved. The CDR3 totals 15 residues. Germline CDR1 and CDR2: SGDLS and YYNGEE. With 0 bases removed from V and 0 bases from J, the gap between germline ends came to 9 bases. CDR3 amino acids: CASSVAQATNYGYTF. The DNA for the CDR3 is TGTGCCAGCAGCGTAGCCCAGGCAACTAACTATGGCTACACCTTC.

The chain couples TRBV7-2 to TRBJ1-1, with D tentatively TRBD1 (6 bases). Germline V gives CDR1 SGHTA, CDR2 FQGNSA. Trimming cost V 5 bases and J 3 bases, with 10 bases left between them. The CDR3 loop spans 13 amino acids. The CDR3, as DNA: TGTGCCAGCAGCCCACAGGGTTACACTGAAGCTTTCTTT. Its translation: CASSPQGYTEAFF.

The genes are TRBV7-9 and TRBJ1-4; unclear D gene. CDR1 and CDR2 (germline): SEHNR, FQNEAQ (reference sequence). V was trimmed by 0 bases and J by 4 bases, leaving 12 bases between them. The CDR3 runs 16 residues. CDR3 DNA: TGTGCCAGCAGCTTAGCATGGGCAGCCATTAATGAAAAACTGTTTTTT. This gives the protein CASSLAWAAINEKLFF.

The CDR3 sequence: CASTIQGKETQYF. As DNA, the CDR3 is TGTGCCAGCACCATACAGGGTAAAGAGACCCAGTACTTC. The chain is built from TRBV11-2 and TRBJ2-5; D perhaps matches TRBD1 (6 bases). V was shortened by 7 bases and J by 3 bases, with 12 bases between the two germline ends. The CDR3 consists of 13 residues. Looked up from germline, CDR1 is SGHAT and CDR2 is FQNNGV.

The rearrangement uses TRBV7-9 and TRBJ1-1, with unresolved D. The germline V and J ends were trimmed by 7 bases and 7 bases, with 25 bases remaining between them. The CDR3 is 16 amino acids. Germline lookup yields CDR1 SEHNR and CDR2 FQNEAQ (reference sequence). The CDR3 sequence is CASTARNSEGGSEAFF. DNA for the CDR3: TGTGCCAGCACGGCTCGGAATTCGGAGGGAGGCAGTGAAGCTTTCTTT.